This entry lists 16 T cell receptor beta chains sequenced from one sample in a study of blood T cell repertoires in COVID-19 (dated by TCRdb to the early 2020s). Library prep was done by the immunoSEQ multiplex PCR assay. TCRdb's version of the immuneACCESS table is confined to in-frame rearrangements and falls short of the full clone set. An unresolved V gene accounts for under half of the shortfall where checked; the remainder is of unknown origin. In all, the sample holds 200,000 to 300,000 clones, and 80% to 95% of those were seen once. The biggest ten clones account for roughly 0.79% of the sample. The sequenced sample was peripheral blood. Receptors were obtained from a man younger than 45 with COVID-19, enrolled during active disease.

The genes are TRBV10-1 and TRBJ2-3; D call uncertain. From germline, CDR1 is WNHNN and CDR2 SYGVQD (reference sequence). V lost 3 bases to trimming and J lost 6 bases, with 13 bases between them. The CDR3 spans 14 residues. In DNA, the CDR3 is TGCGCCAGCAGTGAAGAACCGGCGACTGATACGCAGTATTTT. As protein: CASSEEPATDTQYF.

The V gene is TRBV18, the J gene TRBJ2-7; perhaps TRBD1 as D (6 bases). The CDR3 contains 16 residues. The germline gives CDR1 KGHSH, CDR2 LQKENI. The V and J ends lost 3 bases and 5 bases respectively, with 20 bases between them. The CDR3 DNA follows: TGTGCCAGCTCACCCCTGGACAGCCTAAATCACCACGAGCAGTACTTC. It specifies CASSPLDSLNHHEQYF.

The V call is TRBV6-5, the J call TRBJ1-4; tentatively, D is TRBD1 (5 bases). The CDR3 loop spans 14 amino acids. The germline V gene has CDR1 MNHEY and CDR2 SVGAGI. Trimming took off 6 bases at V and 6 bases at J, with 14 bases between the two ends. The CDR3 region is CASSSTGGHEKLFF. Written as DNA, the CDR3 is TGTGCCAGCAGCTCCACCGGGGGTCATGAAAAACTGTTTTTT.

The chain employs TRBV6-1 and TRBJ1-1; D ambiguous. The V gene lost 4 bases and the J gene lost 0 bases, with 21 bases spanning the gap. This CDR3 has 18 amino acids. Germline V lookup: CDR1 MNHNS, CDR2 SASEGT. Here the CDR3 reads CASSGEALFRPMNTEAFF. CDR3 DNA: TGTGCCAGCAGTGGAGAGGCCCTTTTTCGACCGATGAACACTGAAGCTTTCTTT.

J is TRBJ2-3 and V is TRBV5-1; 14 bases fit TRBD2. CDR1 is SGHRS, CDR2 YFSETQ, per germline. The trim removed 4 bases at V and 2 bases at J, leaving 6 bases unmatched. The CDR3 is 17 amino acids. CDR3 in amino acids: CASSLGLAGGFTDTQYF. The CDR3 region has the DNA TGCGCCAGCAGCCTAGGACTAGCGGGGGGTTTCACAGATACGCAGTATTTT.

The chain couples TRBV5-1 to TRBJ2-5; D gene ambiguous. The CDR3 runs to 14 residues. Trimming removed 2 bases at V and 3 bases at J, with 11 bases between. Germline V gene lookup returns CDR1 SGHRS and CDR2 YFSETQ. CDR3 bases: TGCGCCAGCAGCTTTATAACAGCTAAAGAGACCCAGTACTTC. Translation gives CASSFITAKETQYF.

V is TRBV5-4 and J is TRBJ1-3; no definite D call. Trimming stripped 0 bases from V and 0 bases from J, with 7 bases between. Germline CDR1 SGHNT, CDR2 YYREEE (reference sequence). CDR3 length: 15 amino acids. CDR3 in amino acids: CASSLGPPSGNTIYF. The CDR3 DNA reads as TGTGCCAGCAGCTTGGGGCCTCCCTCTGGAAACACCATATATTTT.

This clone was seen just once. The J gene is TRBJ2-3, the V gene TRBV7-7; the match to TRBD2 covers 13 bases. Trimming removed 5 bases from V and 4 bases from J; junction bases left unmatched: 9. The CDR3 contains 17 residues. The germline CDR1 and CDR2 sequences are SSHAT and FNYEAQ (reference sequence). The CDR3 sequence: CASSQRTGTSGADTQYF. Here the CDR3 DNA reads TGTGCCAGCAGCCAGAGAACCGGGACTAGCGGGGCAGATACGCAGTATTTT.

The rearrangement links TRBV12-3 or TRBV12-4 to TRBJ2-1; no definite D call. The CDR3 has 12 residues. V dropped 2 bases and J dropped 10 bases, with 9 bases sitting between them. CDR3 residues: CASSLFILEQFF. CDR3 DNA: TGTGCCAGCAGTTTATTTATCCTCGAGCAGTTCTTC.

The chain is built from TRBV5-6 and TRBJ2-1; D is undetermined. Per the germline V gene, CDR1 is SGHDT and CDR2 is YYEEEE. CDR3 length: 13 residues. V was clipped by 1 base and J by 7 bases, with 9 bases between them. Here the CDR3 reads CASSLWARNEQFF. The CDR3 DNA is TGTGCCAGCAGCTTGTGGGCACGGAATGAGCAGTTCTTC.

The chain couples TRBV10-3 to TRBJ1-4, with 8 bases aligning to TRBD1. CDR1 ENHRY and CDR2 SYGVKD come from the germline V gene. V was clipped by 5 bases and J by 4 bases; unmatched bases: 9. The CDR3 extends over 16 amino acids. The CDR3 sequence is CAISSTMTGDNEKLFF. In nucleotides, the CDR3 is TGTGCCATCAGTTCTACTATGACAGGGGATAATGAAAAACTGTTTTTT.

Only a few counts were recorded for this clone. The chain uses TRBV5-4 and TRBJ2-7; maybe TRBD2 (5 bases). Trimming took off 4 bases at V and 6 bases at J, with 14 bases between the two ends. Germline V CDR1 and CDR2: SGHNT, YYREEE (reference sequence). The CDR3 is 13 amino acids. CDR3 bases: TGTGCCAGCAGCCCCCGAGGGTCTGGCGAGCAGTACTTC. Encoded protein: CASSPRGSGEQYF.

The rearrangement joins TRBV6-6 to TRBJ1-4; 7 positions agree with TRBD1. After removal of 6 bases from V and 6 bases from J, the junction contained 7 bases not matched to a gene. Germline CDR1 and CDR2: MNHNY and SVGAGI (reference sequence). The CDR3 spans 14 residues. Here the CDR3 reads CASRDRVYDEKLFF. In nucleotides, the CDR3 is TGTGCCAGCAGAGACAGGGTATACGATGAAAAACTGTTTTTT.

This chain uses TRBV10-2 with TRBJ2-1; D call uncertain. CDR3 length: 13 residues. Trimming left V 4 bases short and J 4 bases short, with 8 bases between. CDR1 and CDR2 from the germline V gene are WSHSY and SAAADI. CDR3 protein: CASSGGLYNEQFF. As DNA, the CDR3 is TGCGCCAGCAGTGGTGGCTTATACAATGAGCAGTTCTTC.

The chain employs TRBV19 and TRBJ1-5; tentatively, D is TRBD1 (6 bases). The CDR3 runs to 15 residues. Between the trimmed V and J ends, which lost 7 bases and 2 bases, there was a span of 15 bases. CDR1 LNHDA and CDR2 SQIVND come from the germline V gene (reference sequence). CDR3 DNA: TGTGCCAGTAATCCCACAGGGCGAGGCAATCAGCCCCAGCATTTT. Translation gives CASNPTGRGNQPQHF.

The chain is built from TRBV2 and TRBJ1-5, with a weak D call TRBD1 (5 bases). CDR1 and CDR2 from the germline V gene are SNHLY and FYNNEI. V was pared by 3 bases and J by 3 bases, with 12 bases between. CDR3 length equals 15 residues. CDR3 protein: CASSEKGQTNQPQHF. The DNA of the CDR3 is TGTGCCAGCAGTGAGAAGGGGCAGACCAATCAGCCCCAGCATTTT.